This T cell receptor (beta chain) originates from a study of shared clonotypes between healthy human individuals. CD45RO-negative, CCR7-selected cells formed the naive CD8 fraction, which excluded terminally differentiated effector memory CD45RA+ cells. Study donors comprised healthy, HIV-negative adults devoid of recent acute infection or vaccination. Replicate sorted-subset PCRs were loaded with about 0.2 ug DNA, about 30,000 T cell genomes. Sequencing was performed with immunoSEQ multiplex PCR; in TCRdb, only in-frame clones are kept and a portion is missing. The sample carries millions of clones, about 93% recorded once. The V segment lost 4 bases and the J segment 3 bases; nucleotides outside the gene matches: 5. CDR3 length: 15 amino acids. The germline V gene encodes CDR1 LNHNV and CDR2 YYDKDF (reference sequence).

This sequence joins TRBV15 and TRBJ2-7, with 11 bases fitting TRBD2. This TCR derives from a man aged 18 to 29 in good health. Some clones in this sample may be carry-over from other donors' samples. The sample taken for sequencing was naive CD8+ T cells from PBMCs. CDR3 loop: CATSKTSGTLYEQYF. The DNA for the CDR3 is TGTGCCACCAGCAAGACTAGCGGGACGCTCTACGAGCAGTACTTC.